The next 28 T cell receptor beta chains were all read from a single sample in a study of cytomegalovirus exposure and HLA in healthy donors. The table came from immunoSEQ multiplex PCR; TCRdb's copy has only in-frame clones and leaves some out. The data hold 150,000 to 170,000 clones, with around 84% observed a single time. Sequenced: PBMCs. These TCRs come from a human donor in good health.

The genes are TRBV5-1 and TRBJ2-7, with unresolved D. CDR3 length: 14 amino acids. V lost 0 bases and J lost 2, with 9 bases in between. In germline, CDR1 is SGHRS, CDR2 YFSETQ. The CDR3 reads CASSLDLGTYEQYF. The CDR3 coding sequence is TGCGCCAGCAGCTTGGATCTAGGAACCTACGAGCAGTACTTC.

The chain uses TRBV9 and TRBJ2-7, with a weak D call TRBD1 (6 bases). Germline V CDR1 and CDR2: SGDLS, YYNGEE. V gave up 2 bases and J gave up 0 bases, with 12 bases separating them. The CDR3 totals 15 residues. The CDR3 DNA sequence: TGTGCCAGCAGCGTTTCCGGGACAACCTCCTACGAGCAGTACTTC. Residues: CASSVSGTTSYEQYF.

The CDR3 coding sequence is TGTGCCAGCACAGGGACATTAAGGGGCGAGCAGTACTTC. This codes for CASTGTLRGEQYF. This chain joins TRBV2 and TRBJ2-7; D is perhaps TRBD1 (6 bases). Between the trimmed V and J ends, which lost 7 bases and 6 bases, there was a span of 16 bases. Germline CDR1 and CDR2: SNHLY and FYNNEI. This CDR3 has 13 residues.

This sequence joins TRBV11-3 and TRBJ2-2; TRBD2 matches at 8 bases. V was pared by 4 bases and J by 6 bases, with 13 bases of the junction left unmatched. CDR1 and CDR2 from the germline V gene are SGHNT and YENEEA. The CDR3 extends over 17 amino acids. For the CDR3, the DNA is TGTGCCAGCAGCTCAGTTCGGGGGGGCCTAGGTGCCGGGGAGCTGTTTTTT. Amino acid sequence: CASSSVRGGLGAGELFF. Drawing the rest from reference TRBV11-3 and TRBJ2-2, the complete variable domain is EAGVVQSPRYKIIEKKQPVAFWCNPISGHNTLYWYLQNLGQGPELLIRYENEEAVDDSQLPKDRFSAERLKGVDSTLKIQPAELGDSAVYLCASSSVRGGLGAGELFFGEGSRLTVL.

The V and J genes are TRBV28 and TRBJ2-7, with TRBD1 matching over 7 bases. The germline gives CDR1 MDHEN, CDR2 SYDVKM. V shed 7 bases, J shed 5 bases, and the junction held 11 bases outside the gene matches. This CDR3 contains 14 residues. The CDR3 DNA is TGTGCCAGCATCGGTATACAGGGGCCGGACGAGCAGTACTTC. It encodes CASIGIQGPDEQYF.

The chain couples TRBV28 to TRBJ2-7; 9 positions agree with TRBD1. This CDR3 region has 15 residues. Losses at the gene ends were 8 bases for V and 5 bases for J; bases not matched to a gene: 13. In germline, CDR1 is MDHEN, CDR2 SYDVKM. CDR3 region: CASHPRGQGRNEQYF. The CDR3 coding sequence is TGTGCCAGCCATCCAAGGGGACAGGGTCGCAACGAGCAGTACTTC.

This rearrangement joins TRBV5-6 to TRBJ2-3; TRBD2 agrees at 7 bases. Germline CDR1 SGHDT, CDR2 YYEEEE. The ends lost 2 bases at V and 5 bases at J; junction bases unmatched: 8. The CDR3 length is 15 residues. Here the CDR3 reads CASSFGAGAIDTQYF. The CDR3 nucleotides read TGTGCCAGCAGCTTCGGGGCGGGAGCGATAGATACGCAGTATTTT.

This clone was counted only a few times. The chain links TRBV6-6 to TRBJ2-2; TRBD2 matches at 14 bases. The V gene end was trimmed by 6 bases and the J gene end by 5 bases; junction bases not matched to a gene: 5. The CDR3 is made up of 16 amino acids. Germline values: CDR1 MNHNY, CDR2 SVGAGI (reference sequence). The CDR3 here is CASSPGLAGGTGELFF. CDR3 bases: TGTGCCAGCAGCCCTGGACTAGCGGGGGGAACCGGGGAGCTGTTTTTT.

This rearrangement joins TRBV7-9 to TRBJ1-2; TRBD1 matches at 7 bases. The CDR3 runs to 13 residues. Germline CDR1 SEHNR, CDR2 FQNEAQ (reference sequence). With V trimmed by 0 bases and J by 6 bases, 1 base remained unmatched. CDR3 region: CASSLAGGNGYTF. The CDR3 DNA is TGTGCCAGCAGCTTAGCAGGGGGCAATGGCTACACCTTC.

The CDR3 sequence: CASTRGFNEKLFF. The CDR3 DNA is TGTGCCAGCACCCGGGGGTTTAATGAAAAACTGTTTTTT. The chain carries TRBV14 and TRBJ1-4, with D tentatively TRBD1 (5 bases). Germline values: CDR1 SGHDN, CDR2 FVKESK. This CDR3 comprises 13 residues. Trimming pared 7 bases from V and 4 bases from J, leaving 10 bases between. The full variable domain, completed using reference TRBV14 and TRBJ1-4, is EAGVTQFPSHSVIEKGQTVTLRCDPISGHDNLYWYRRVMGKEIKFLLHFVKESKQDESGMPNNRFLAERTGGTYSTLKVQPAELEDSGVYFCASTRGFNEKLFFGSGTQLSVL.

Note on this clone: The same CDR3 also results from other DNA sequences found in this sample. The V and J genes are TRBV7-9 and TRBJ1-1, with 7 positions matching TRBD1. The CDR3 loop spans 14 amino acids. Germline V gene sequence: CDR1 SEHNR, CDR2 FQNEAQ (reference sequence). V trimming: 5 bases; J trimming: 0 bases; junction bases outside the gene matches: 3. Written as DNA, the CDR3 is TGTGCCAGCAGCCTGACAGGGATGAACACTGAAGCTTTCTTT. This sequence encodes CASSLTGMNTEAFF.

V gene TRBV6-1 combines with J gene TRBJ2-7; weak D call: TRBD1 (6 bases). Germline assignment: CDR1 MNHNS and CDR2 SASEGT. Trimming left V 6 bases short and J 2 bases short, with 14 bases between. CDR3 length: 14 amino acids. As DNA, the CDR3 is TGTGCCAGCAGACGGGACAACTCACCCTACGAGCAGTACTTC. It encodes CASRRDNSPYEQYF.

The J gene is TRBJ2-1, the V gene TRBV11-2; the match to TRBD1 covers 9 bases. The CDR3 consists of 16 residues. In germline, CDR1 is SGHAT, CDR2 FQNNGV. J lost 4 bases, V lost 0 bases, and 4 bases had no gene match. Written as DNA, the CDR3 is TGTGCCAGCAGCTTAGATTCGGACAGGGGTTACAATGAGCAGTTCTTC. It specifies CASSLDSDRGYNEQFF.

The chain recombines TRBV7-2 with TRBJ1-2, with TRBD1 as a possible D gene (5 bases). Trimming took 7 bases from V and 7 from J, leaving 22 bases between them. Per germline, CDR1 SGHTA and CDR2 FQGNSA. The CDR3 has 15 amino acids. The CDR3 region is CASNSLRQGVRGYTF. The CDR3 nucleotides read TGTGCCAGCAACTCGTTGAGGCAGGGCGTACGTGGCTACACCTTC.

The chain employs TRBV6-5 and TRBJ2-1; 9 positions agree with TRBD1. Losses at the gene ends were 6 bases for V and 8 bases for J; bases not matched to a gene: 8. The CDR3 contains 14 residues. Looked up from germline, CDR1 is MNHEY and CDR2 is SVGAGI. CDR3 loop: CASRPGQGVHEQFF. Written as DNA, the CDR3 is TGTGCCAGCAGGCCGGGACAGGGTGTTCATGAGCAGTTCTTC.

V gene TRBV5-4 combines with J gene TRBJ2-3, with 9 positions matching TRBD1. With V trimmed by 4 bases and J by 0 bases, 3 bases remained unmatched. CDR3 length equals 15 residues. Germline loops: CDR1 SGHNT, CDR2 YYREEE (reference sequence). The CDR3 region has the DNA TGTGCCAGCAGCCCGGGGACAGGGAGCACAGATACGCAGTATTTT. Protein: CASSPGTGSTDTQYF.

The chain combines TRBV6-6 with TRBJ1-4; 8 nucleotides match TRBD1. With 5 bases clipped from V and 8 bases from J, the junction kept 7 bases outside the gene matches. CDR1 is MNHNY, CDR2 SVGAGI, per germline (reference sequence). This CDR3 contains 14 residues. The CDR3 bases are TGTGCCAGCAGTAAAGGACAGGGTAGAGAAAAACTGTTTTTT. Protein sequence: CASSKGQGREKLFF.

This clone was seen once. The rearrangement uses TRBV28 and TRBJ2-7; D perhaps matches TRBD1 (6 bases). Germline CDR1 and CDR2: MDHEN and SYDVKM. The germline V and J ends were trimmed by 5 bases and 3 bases, with 8 bases remaining between them. The CDR3 totals 12 residues. For the CDR3, the DNA is TGTGCCAGCAGTCGGGACAACTACGAGCAGTACTTC. This sequence encodes CASSRDNYEQYF.

V usage is TRBV6-5 and J usage is TRBJ2-5, with 7 bases matching TRBD1. The CDR3 length is 13 residues. Germline V gives CDR1 MNHEY, CDR2 SVGAGI. J lost 4 bases, V lost 6 bases, and 5 bases had no gene match. CDR3 sequence: CASSRDRVETQYF. CDR3 coding DNA: TGTGCCAGCAGCCGGGACAGAGTAGAGACCCAGTACTTC.

This chain connects TRBV7-2 to TRBJ1-2, with D maybe TRBD1 (5 bases). The ends were cut back, 5 bases at V and 5 bases at J, with 9 bases in the middle. This CDR3 region has 12 residues. The germline V gene encodes CDR1 SGHTA and CDR2 FQGNSA. CDR3 bases: TGTGCCAGCAGCCAGCAGGGTTATGGCTACACCTTC. Its translation: CASSQQGYGYTF.

This clone was seen a handful of times. This chain links TRBV9 with TRBJ2-1, with TRBD2 identical over 11 bases. This CDR3 has 15 amino acids. Germline V lookup: CDR1 SGDLS, CDR2 YYNGEE. Germline trimming cut 0 bases from V and 8 bases from J; bases unmatched to any gene: 4. This CDR3 is CASSVVSGGAYEQFF. The CDR3 DNA is TGTGCCAGCAGCGTAGTTAGCGGGGGGGCCTATGAGCAGTTCTTC.

This clone was recorded only once. The rearrangement uses TRBV5-6 and TRBJ1-1, with 7 nucleotides matching TRBD1. The germline V gene encodes CDR1 SGHDT and CDR2 YYEEEE. CDR3 size: 15 residues. Trimming removed 0 bases from V and 1 base from J; junction bases left unmatched: 3. This CDR3 reads CASSLVDRENTEAFF. The CDR3 DNA follows: TGTGCCAGCAGCTTGGTTGACAGGGAGAACACTGAAGCTTTCTTT.

The sample holds a few counts of this clone. The rearrangement joins TRBV4-1 to TRBJ1-2; TRBD1 is a possible D gene (5 bases). The germline V gene encodes CDR1 MGHRA and CDR2 YSYEKL. The V and J ends lost 4 bases and 1 base respectively, with 13 bases between them. CDR3 length: 15 amino acids. CDR3 in amino acids: CASSPGHDVNYGYTF. In DNA form, the CDR3 reads TGCGCCAGCAGCCCCGGACACGACGTTAACTATGGCTACACCTTC.

About this clone: One junction end disagrees with the germline gene, perhaps due to a read error. This CDR3 is CASSSRGGWDAF. The DNA for the CDR3 is TGTGCCAGCAGTTCGCGGGGGGGGTGGGATGCCTTC. The rearrangement joins TRBV28 to TRBJ2-7, with 9 bases matching TRBD2. There are 12 residues in the CDR3. Germline V gene data show CDR1 as MDHEN and CDR2 as SYDVKM.

The CDR3 coding sequence is TGTGCCAGCAGGTCGGGGGGGGCTCCTTTTAGCAATGAGCAGTTCTTC. It encodes CASRSGGAPFSNEQFF. This chain links TRBV27 with TRBJ2-1; 8 bases line up with TRBD2. Germline trimming cut 6 bases from V and 6 bases from J; bases unmatched to any gene: 13. CDR3 length: 16 amino acids. Germline CDR1 reads MNHEY; CDR2 reads SMNVEV (reference sequence).

This chain uses TRBV11-2 with TRBJ2-1, with 13 nucleotides matching TRBD2. From germline, CDR1 is SGHAT and CDR2 FQNNGV. This CDR3 region has 15 residues. V lost 6 bases and J lost 9; bases outside the gene matches: 8. CDR3 region: CASRPRTSGGREQFF. DNA of the CDR3: TGTGCCAGCAGACCCCGGACTAGCGGGGGTCGTGAGCAGTTCTTC.

The chain couples TRBV5-6 to TRBJ1-1; possible D gene TRBD1, 5 bases. V shed 3 bases and J shed 2 bases, with 20 bases lying between them. Looked up from germline, CDR1 is SGHDT and CDR2 is YYEEEE. The CDR3 spans 17 residues. The CDR3 DNA sequence: TGTGCCAGCAGCTCTTATAAGCGGGGACTGATAAACACTGAAGCTTTCTTT. This sequence encodes CASSSYKRGLINTEAFF.

The chain employs TRBV4-3 and TRBJ2-3, with TRBD2 as a possible D gene (5 bases). CDR1 is LGHNA and CDR2 is YSLEER in the germline V gene. CDR3 length equals 17 residues. V lost 0 bases and J 9 bases, leaving 22 bases between the germline ends. CDR3 sequence (DNA): TGCGCCAGCAGCCAAGATACTAGACCTCTGGCCCTGGGCACGCAGTATTTT. It specifies CASSQDTRPLALGTQYF.